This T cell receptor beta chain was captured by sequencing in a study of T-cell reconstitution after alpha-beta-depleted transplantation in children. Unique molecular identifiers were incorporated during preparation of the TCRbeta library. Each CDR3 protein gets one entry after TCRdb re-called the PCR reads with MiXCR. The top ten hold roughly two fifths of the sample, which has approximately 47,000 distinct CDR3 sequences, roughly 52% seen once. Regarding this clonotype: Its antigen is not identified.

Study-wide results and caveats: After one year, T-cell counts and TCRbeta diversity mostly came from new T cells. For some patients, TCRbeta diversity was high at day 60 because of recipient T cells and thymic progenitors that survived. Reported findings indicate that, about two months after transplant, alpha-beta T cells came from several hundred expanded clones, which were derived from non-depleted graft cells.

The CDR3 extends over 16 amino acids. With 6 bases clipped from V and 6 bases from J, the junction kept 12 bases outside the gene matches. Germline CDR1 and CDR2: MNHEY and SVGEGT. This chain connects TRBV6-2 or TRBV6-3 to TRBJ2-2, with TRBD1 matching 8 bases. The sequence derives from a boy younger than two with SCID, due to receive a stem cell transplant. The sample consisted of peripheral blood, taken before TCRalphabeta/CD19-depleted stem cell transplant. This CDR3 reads CASSPGGPTGAGELFF. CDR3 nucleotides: TGTGCCAGCAGCCCCGGTGGTCCGACAGGGGCCGGGGAGCTGTTTTTT.